This T cell receptor (beta chain) emerged from a study of beta chain features in type 1 diabetes. The CDR3 is made up of 15 amino acids. The germline V gene has CDR1 SGDLS and CDR2 YYNGEE. V was clipped by 0 bases and J by 7 bases; unmatched bases: 6. Points from the study as a whole: Patients with Type 1 diabetes showed moderately but significantly shorter TCRB CDR3s in all four CD4+ subsets. There was a possibility that cDNA sequencing over-represented cells with high TCR expression. A closer apparent resemblance between naive, central memory and Treg TCRB repertoires was seen in patients than in healthy donors.

One heparinised draw, averaging roughly 110 mL, was taken per donor. A remark on this clone: The antigen remains undetermined.

TCRB transcripts that were expressed got sequenced, as all of the isolated RNA had been reverse transcribed. The average output of naive, central memory and regulatory T cell samples was approximately 3.7 million reads. Here immunoSEQ multiplex PCR was the method, and the copy in TCRdb shows in-frame clones only, minus some. Here the sample spans 600,000 to 700,000 clones, roughly 12% being singletons. The rearrangement links TRBV9 to TRBJ1-4; 7 nucleotides agree with TRBD1. Sequenced material: naive CD4+ T cells from blood. The source is a man between 25 and 39 years old with type 1 diabetes. In nucleotides, the CDR3 is TGTGCCAGCAGCGTAGATGAGGGGGCTGGTGAAAAACTGTTTTTT. Amino acid sequence: CASSVDEGAGEKLFF.